This T cell receptor beta chain was retrieved from a study of shared clonotypes between healthy human individuals. Study overall: CD8 memory received one plate per donor, CD8 naive two, CD4 memory three and CD4 naive three. The study's findings and limits: How much donors shared clonotypes was expected to be affected by sequencing depth. Non-shared clonotypes displayed generation probabilities falling below those of clonotypes present in all four donors.

Regarding this clone: Its antigen is still unknown. Different DNA sequences within this sample yield the same CDR3.

Every immunoSEQ plate was one replicate of a subset's evenly spread DNA. The repertoire was sequenced with immunoSEQ multiplex PCR; TCRdb's copy has only in-frame clones and lacks some. This sample has roughly 2.1 million clones, with just over 90% found just once. Trimming took 1 base from V and 3 from J, leaving 7 bases between them. CDR1 and CDR2 (germline): LGHNA, YNFKEQ. The CDR3 is 13 residues long. Naive CD8 populations comprised CD45RO-negative cells positively selected for CCR7, excluding terminally differentiated effector memory CD45RA+ cells. The rearrangement uses TRBV4-2 and TRBJ2-7; weak D call: TRBD1 (5 bases). This sequence was found in a man younger than 30 in good health. Some clones in this sample may be carry-over from other donors' samples. The specimen was naive CD8+ T cells from PBMCs. The CDR3 spells CASSQGGRYEQYF. The CDR3 nucleotides are TGTGCCAGCAGCCAAGGGGGCCGCTACGAGCAGTACTTC.